These T cell receptor beta chains were read from a single sample in a study of CD8+ T cells in alopecia areata. Clones were sequenced by immunoSEQ multiplex PCR, and TCRdb holds only the in-frame ones, with some missing. The data contain around 100,000 clones, almost 60% of them singletons. The input for sequencing was CD8+ T cells sorted from blood, taken at approximately week 60, from a patient treated with tofacitinib. These TCRs come from a human donor with alopecia areata. CDR3s include the opening cysteine and the closing phenylalanine or tryptophan. D genes are given only for firm matches. Part of the rows lack a size; the others show once, few, many or a class for expanded clones.

size: NA; length: 11; V: TRBV6-6; J: TRBJ2-1; D: NA; DNA: TGTGCCAGCAGTTTAGGCAATGAGCAGTTCTTC; CDR3: CASSLGNEQFF
size: NA; length: 15; V: TRBV14; J: TRBJ2-7; D: TRBD1; DNA: TGTGCCAGCAGCCAAGTAGGGGGACAGTCCTACGAGCAGTACTTC; CDR3: CASSQVGGQSYEQYF
size: NA; length: 13; V: TRBV23-1; J: TRBJ2-3; D: NA; DNA: TGCGCCAGCAGTCAATTTAATACAGATACGCAGTATTTT; CDR3: CASSQFNTDTQYF
size: NA; length: 14; V: TRBV7-9; J: TRBJ2-5; D: NA; DNA: TGTGCCAGCAGCTTACGGACAGAGCTTGGGACCCAGTACTTC; CDR3: CASSLRTELGTQYF
size: NA; length: 13; V: TRBV30; J: TRBJ1-1; D: NA; DNA: TGTGCGCTCGACAGACGCTTGAACACTGAAGCTTTCTTT; CDR3: CALDRRLNTEAFF
size: NA; length: 12; V: TRBV7-9; J: TRBJ1-1; D: NA; DNA: TGTGCCAGCACTCCAGGGAACACTGAAGCTTTCTTT; CDR3: CASTPGNTEAFF
size: NA; length: 16; V: TRBV18; J: TRBJ1-6; D: TRBD1; DNA: TGTGCCAGCTCCCCAGGACAGGGGGAATGGAATTCACCCCTCCACTTT; CDR3: CASSPGQGEWNSPLHF
size: NA; length: 12; V: TRBV7-9; J: TRBJ2-5; D: NA; DNA: TGTGCCAGCAGCTACGACAGTGCCCTCCCGTACTTC; CDR3: CASSYDSALPYF
size: NA; length: 18; V: TRBV23-1; J: TRBJ1-6; D: NA; DNA: TGCGCCAGCAGTCCCCAGGGTAATGGGAGCTCCTATAATTCACCCCTCCACTTT; CDR3: CASSPQGNGSSYNSPLHF
size: NA; length: 15; V: TRBV27; J: TRBJ2-2; D: TRBD1; DNA: TGTGCCAGCAGTTCCGGGACAGGGGGCACCGGGGAGCTGTTTTTT; CDR3: CASSSGTGGTGELFF
size: NA; length: 14; V: TRBV7-9; J: TRBJ2-2; D: NA; DNA: TGTGCGGCGCAGAGGTGGGAAAACACCGGGGAGCTGTTTTTT; CDR3: CAAQRWENTGELFF
size: NA; length: 16; V: TRBV7-8; J: TRBJ2-3; D: NA; DNA: TGTGCCAGCAGCCCCACGGGCACTTCCGAAACAGATACGCAGTATTTT; CDR3: CASSPTGTSETDTQYF
size: NA; length: 13; V: TRBV13; J: TRBJ1-1; D: NA; DNA: TGTGCCAGCAGCGATAGGCTGCACACTGAAGCTTTCTTT; CDR3: CASSDRLHTEAFF
size: NA; length: 12; V: TRBV2; J: TRBJ2-1; D: NA; DNA: TGTGCCAGCAGACGGGACTACAATGAGCAGTTCTTC; CDR3: CASRRDYNEQFF
size: few; length: 14; V: TRBV25-1; J: TRBJ1-1; D: NA; DNA: TGTGCCAGCAGTGAATTTCTGGGGGCCACTGAAGCTTTCTTT; CDR3: CASSEFLGATEAFF
size: NA; length: 13; V: TRBV27; J: TRBJ1-5; D: NA; DNA: TGTGCCAGCAGCTACCTTATCAATCAGCCCCAGCATTTT; CDR3: CASSYLINQPQHF
size: NA; length: 16; V: TRBV11-1; J: TRBJ2-5; D: NA; DNA: TGTGCCAGCAGCGTGGGCAACAGGGTGCCGGAGTTTGGCCAGTACTTC; CDR3: CASSVGNRVPEFGQYF
size: NA; length: 14; V: TRBV7-9; J: TRBJ2-7; D: TRBD1; DNA: TGTGCCAGCAGCTCCGGGACAGGGGCCTACGAGCAGTACTTC; CDR3: CASSSGTGAYEQYF
size: NA; length: 15; V: TRBV7-9; J: TRBJ2-2; D: NA; DNA: TGTGCCAGCAGCCCCTTTTATGGAGGGGCCGGGGAGCTGTTTTTT; CDR3: CASSPFYGGAGELFF
size: NA; length: 17; V: TRBV7-9; J: TRBJ2-3; D: NA; DNA: TGTGCCAGCAGCTTAGCGAAGGCCCGTTCGGGGACAGATACGCAGTATTTT; CDR3: CASSLAKARSGTDTQYF